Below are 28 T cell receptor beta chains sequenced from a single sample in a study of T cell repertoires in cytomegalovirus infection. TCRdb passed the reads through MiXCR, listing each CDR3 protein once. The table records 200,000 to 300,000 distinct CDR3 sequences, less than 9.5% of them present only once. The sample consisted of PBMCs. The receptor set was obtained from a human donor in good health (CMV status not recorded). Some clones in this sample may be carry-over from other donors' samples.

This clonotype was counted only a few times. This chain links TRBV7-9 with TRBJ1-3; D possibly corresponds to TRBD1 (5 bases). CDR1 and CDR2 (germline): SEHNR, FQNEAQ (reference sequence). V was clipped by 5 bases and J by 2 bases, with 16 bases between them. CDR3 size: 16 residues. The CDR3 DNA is TGTGCCAGCAGCGGCGAGGGGTATTCGCCTGGAAACACCATATATTTT. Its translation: CASSGEGYSPGNTIYF.

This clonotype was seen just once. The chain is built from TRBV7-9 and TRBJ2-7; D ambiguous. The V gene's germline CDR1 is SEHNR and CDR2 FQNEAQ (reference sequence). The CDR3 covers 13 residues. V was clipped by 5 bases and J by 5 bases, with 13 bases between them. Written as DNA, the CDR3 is TGTGCCAGCAGCCCGCCTAAGGCAGACGAGCAGTACTTC. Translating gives CASSPPKADEQYF. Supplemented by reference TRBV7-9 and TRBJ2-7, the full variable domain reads DTGVSQNPRHKITKRGQNVTFRCDPISEHNRLYWYRQTLGQGPEFLTYFQNEAQLEKSRLLSDRFSAERPKGSFSTLEIQRTEQGDSAMYLCASSPPKADEQYFGPGTRLTVT.

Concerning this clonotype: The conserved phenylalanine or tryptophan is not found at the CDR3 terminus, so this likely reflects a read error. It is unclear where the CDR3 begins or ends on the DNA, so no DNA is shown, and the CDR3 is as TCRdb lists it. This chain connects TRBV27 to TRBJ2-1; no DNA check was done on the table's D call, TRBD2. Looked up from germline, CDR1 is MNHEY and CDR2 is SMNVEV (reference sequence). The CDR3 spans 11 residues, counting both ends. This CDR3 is CASRQRGSAFY.

Written as DNA, the CDR3 is TGTGCCAGTAGAGGGGGGCTAGGTAATAGCAATCAGCCCCAGCATTTT. Translated: CASRGGLGNSNQPQHF. The chain employs TRBV19 and TRBJ1-5, with D possibly TRBD1 on 6 matching bases. The CDR3 loop spans 16 amino acids. Germline V gene data show CDR1 as LNHDA and CDR2 as SQIVND (reference sequence). Trimming left V 6 bases short and J 0 bases short, with 15 bases between.

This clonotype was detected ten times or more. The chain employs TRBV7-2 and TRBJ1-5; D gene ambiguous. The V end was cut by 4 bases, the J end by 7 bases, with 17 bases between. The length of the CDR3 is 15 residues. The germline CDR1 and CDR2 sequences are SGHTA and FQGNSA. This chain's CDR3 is CASSSSRGEGQPQHF. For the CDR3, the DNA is TGTGCCAGCAGCTCCTCTAGAGGAGAAGGCCAGCCCCAGCATTTT.

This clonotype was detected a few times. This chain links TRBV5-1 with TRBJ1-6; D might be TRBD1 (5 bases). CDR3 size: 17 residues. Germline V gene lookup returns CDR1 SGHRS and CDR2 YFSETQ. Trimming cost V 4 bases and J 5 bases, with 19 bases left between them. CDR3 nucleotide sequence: TGCGCCAGCAGCCCCAAACCGCAGGGAGAACATAATTCACCCCTCCACTTT. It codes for CASSPKPQGEHNSPLHF.

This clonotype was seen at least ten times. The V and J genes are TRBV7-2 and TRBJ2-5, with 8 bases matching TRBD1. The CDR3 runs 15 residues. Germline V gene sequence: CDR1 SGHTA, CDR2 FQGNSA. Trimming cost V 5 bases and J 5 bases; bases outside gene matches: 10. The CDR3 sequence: CASSAQMTGVETQYF. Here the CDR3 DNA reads TGTGCCAGCAGCGCCCAGATGACAGGGGTGGAGACCCAGTACTTC.

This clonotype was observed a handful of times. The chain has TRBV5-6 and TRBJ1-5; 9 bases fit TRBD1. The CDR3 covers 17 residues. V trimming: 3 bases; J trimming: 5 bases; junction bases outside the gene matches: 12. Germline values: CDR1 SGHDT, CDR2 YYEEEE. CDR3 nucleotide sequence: TGTGCCAGCAGCTGGGACACCCGGGACAGGGATGATCAGCCCCAGCATTTT. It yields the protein CASSWDTRDRDDQPQHF. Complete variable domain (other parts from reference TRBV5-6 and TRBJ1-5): DAGVTQSPTHLIKTRGQQVTLRCSPKSGHDTVSWYQQALGQGPQFIFQYYEEEERQRGNFPDRFSGHQFPNYSSELNVNALLLGDSALYLCASSWDTRDRDDQPQHFGDGTRLSIL.

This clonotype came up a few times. CDR3 amino acids: CASSLVAVNYGYTF. DNA for the CDR3: TGTGCCAGCAGCTTAGTAGCGGTTAACTATGGCTACACCTTC. V usage is TRBV7-9 and J usage is TRBJ1-2, with D unclear. The length of the CDR3 is 14 residues. Germline assignment: CDR1 SEHNR and CDR2 FQNEAQ (reference sequence). V dropped 1 base and J dropped 1 base, with 7 bases sitting between them. Complete variable domain (other parts from reference TRBV7-9 and TRBJ1-2): DTGVSQNPRHKITKRGQNVTFRCDPISEHNRLYWYRQTLGQGPEFLTYFQNEAQLEKSRLLSDRFSAERPKGSFSTLEIQRTEQGDSAMYLCASSLVAVNYGYTFGSGTRLTVV.

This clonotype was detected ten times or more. In nucleotides, the CDR3 is TGTGCCAGCAGCTTAAGTCCAGCGAACACTGAAGCTTTCTTT. This gives the protein CASSLSPANTEAFF. V gene TRBV7-2 combines with J gene TRBJ1-1, with D uncertain. Germline lookup yields CDR1 SGHTA and CDR2 FQGNSA. CDR3 length: 14 residues. V was trimmed by 2 bases and J by 1 base, leaving 8 bases between them.

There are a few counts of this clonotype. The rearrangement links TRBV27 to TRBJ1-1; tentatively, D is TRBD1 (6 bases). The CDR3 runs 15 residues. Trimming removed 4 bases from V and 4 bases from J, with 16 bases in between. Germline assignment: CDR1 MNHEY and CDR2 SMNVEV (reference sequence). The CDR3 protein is CASSWSTQGLTEAFF. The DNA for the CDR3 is TGTGCCAGCAGTTGGTCGACACAGGGACTCACTGAAGCTTTCTTT.

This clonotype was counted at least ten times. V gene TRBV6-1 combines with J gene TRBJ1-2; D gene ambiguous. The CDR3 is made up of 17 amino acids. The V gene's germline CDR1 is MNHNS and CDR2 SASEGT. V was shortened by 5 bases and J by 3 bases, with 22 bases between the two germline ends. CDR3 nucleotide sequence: TGTGCCAGCAGTCCGTTGTCCCCTCAACGGGCCCACTATGGCTACACCTTC. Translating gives CASSPLSPQRAHYGYTF.

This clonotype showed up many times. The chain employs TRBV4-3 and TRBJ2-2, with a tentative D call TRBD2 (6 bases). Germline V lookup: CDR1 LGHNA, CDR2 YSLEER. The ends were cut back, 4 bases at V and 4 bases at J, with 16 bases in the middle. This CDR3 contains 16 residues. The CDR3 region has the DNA TGCGCCAGCAGCCCGCAGGGAATTAGCGGCACCGGGGAGCTGTTTTTT. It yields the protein CASSPQGISGTGELFF.

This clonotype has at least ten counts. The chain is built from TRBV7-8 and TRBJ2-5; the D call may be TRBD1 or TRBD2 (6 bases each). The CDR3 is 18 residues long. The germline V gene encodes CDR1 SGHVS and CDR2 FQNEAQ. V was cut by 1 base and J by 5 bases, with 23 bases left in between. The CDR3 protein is CASSLGGAVRQIGETQYF. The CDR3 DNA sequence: TGTGCCAGCAGCTTAGGGGGGGCGGTCCGTCAAATCGGGGAGACCCAGTACTTC. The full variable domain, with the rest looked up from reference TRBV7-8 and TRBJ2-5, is GAGVSQSPRYKVAKRGQDVALRCDPISGHVSLFWYQQALGQGPEFLTYFQNEAQLDKSGLPSDRFFAERPEGSVSTLKIQRTQQEDSAVYLCASSLGGAVRQIGETQYFGPGTRLLVL.

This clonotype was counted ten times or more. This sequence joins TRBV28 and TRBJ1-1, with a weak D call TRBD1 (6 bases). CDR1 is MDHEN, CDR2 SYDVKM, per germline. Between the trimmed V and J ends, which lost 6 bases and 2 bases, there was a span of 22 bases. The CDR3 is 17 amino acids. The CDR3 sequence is CASSPDRDLISNTEAFF. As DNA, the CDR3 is TGTGCCAGCAGCCCGGACAGAGACCTGATTTCCAACACTGAAGCTTTCTTT.

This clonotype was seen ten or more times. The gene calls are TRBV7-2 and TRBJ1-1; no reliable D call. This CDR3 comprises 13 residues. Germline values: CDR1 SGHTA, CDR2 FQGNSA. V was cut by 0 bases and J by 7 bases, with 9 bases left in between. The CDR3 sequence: CASSLAMSVEAFF. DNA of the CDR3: TGTGCCAGCAGCTTAGCGATGTCGGTTGAAGCTTTCTTT. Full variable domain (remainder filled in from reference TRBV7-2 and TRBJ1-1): GAGVSQSPSNKVTEKGKDVELRCDPISGHTALYWYRQSLGQGLEFLIYFQGNSAPDKSGLPSDRFSAERTGGSVSTLTIQRTQQEDSAVYLCASSLAMSVEAFFGQGTRLTVV.

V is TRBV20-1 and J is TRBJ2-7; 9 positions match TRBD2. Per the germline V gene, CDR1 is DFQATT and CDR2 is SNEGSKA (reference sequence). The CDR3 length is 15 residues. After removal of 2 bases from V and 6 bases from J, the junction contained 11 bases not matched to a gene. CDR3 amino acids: CSARPPAGGMVEQYF. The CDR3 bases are TGCAGTGCTAGACCGCCAGCGGGAGGAATGGTCGAGCAGTACTTC.

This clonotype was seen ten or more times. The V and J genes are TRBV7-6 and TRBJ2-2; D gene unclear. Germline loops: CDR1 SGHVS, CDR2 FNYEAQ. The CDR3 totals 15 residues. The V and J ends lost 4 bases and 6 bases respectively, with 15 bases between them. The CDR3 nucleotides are TGTGCCAGCAGCTCAATTGGCCAGTCGGCCGGGGAGCTGTTTTTT. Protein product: CASSSIGQSAGELFF.

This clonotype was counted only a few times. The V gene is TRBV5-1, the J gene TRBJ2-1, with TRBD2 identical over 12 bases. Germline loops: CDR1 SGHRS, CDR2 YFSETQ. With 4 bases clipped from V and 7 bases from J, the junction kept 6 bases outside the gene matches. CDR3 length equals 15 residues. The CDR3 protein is CASSGASGRGNEQFF. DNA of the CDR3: TGCGCCAGCAGCGGGGCTAGCGGGAGGGGTAATGAGCAGTTCTTC.

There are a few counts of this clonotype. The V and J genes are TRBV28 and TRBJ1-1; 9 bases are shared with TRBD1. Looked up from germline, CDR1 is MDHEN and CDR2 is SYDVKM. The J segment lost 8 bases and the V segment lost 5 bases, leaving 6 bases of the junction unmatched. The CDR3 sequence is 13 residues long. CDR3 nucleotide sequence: TGTGCCAGCAGTCGAACAGGGGGCCGGGAAGCTTTCTTT. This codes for CASSRTGGREAFF.

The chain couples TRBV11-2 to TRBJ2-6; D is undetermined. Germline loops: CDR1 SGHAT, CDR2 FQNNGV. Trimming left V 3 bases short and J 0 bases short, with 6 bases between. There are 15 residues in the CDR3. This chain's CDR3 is CASSFEPSGANVLTF. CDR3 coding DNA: TGTGCCAGCAGCTTCGAACCCTCTGGGGCCAACGTCCTGACTTTC.

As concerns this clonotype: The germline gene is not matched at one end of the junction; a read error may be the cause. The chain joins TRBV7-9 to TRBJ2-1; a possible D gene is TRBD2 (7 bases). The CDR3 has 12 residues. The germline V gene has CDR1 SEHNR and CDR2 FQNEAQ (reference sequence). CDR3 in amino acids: CAGRRGANEQFF. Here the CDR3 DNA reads TGTGCCGGCAGACGGGGGGCCAATGAGCAGTTCTTC.

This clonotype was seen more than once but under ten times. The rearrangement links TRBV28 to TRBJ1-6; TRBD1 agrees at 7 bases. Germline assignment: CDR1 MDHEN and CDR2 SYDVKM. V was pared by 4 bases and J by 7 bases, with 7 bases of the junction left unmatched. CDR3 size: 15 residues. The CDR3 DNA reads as TGTGCCAGCAGTTCCGAACAGGGGTTGAATTCACCCCTCCACTTT. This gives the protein CASSSEQGLNSPLHF.

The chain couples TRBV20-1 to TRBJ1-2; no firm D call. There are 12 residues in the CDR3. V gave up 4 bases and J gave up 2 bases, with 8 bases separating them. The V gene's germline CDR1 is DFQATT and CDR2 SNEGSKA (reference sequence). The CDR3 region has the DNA TGCAGTGCTAATACGCGGAACTATGGCTACACCTTC. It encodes CSANTRNYGYTF.

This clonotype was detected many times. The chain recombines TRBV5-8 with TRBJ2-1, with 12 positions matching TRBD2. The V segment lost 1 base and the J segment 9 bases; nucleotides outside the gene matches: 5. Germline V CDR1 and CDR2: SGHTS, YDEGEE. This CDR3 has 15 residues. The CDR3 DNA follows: TGTGCCAGCAGCTTGCCCCTAGCGGGGGGGACTGAGCAGTTCTTC. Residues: CASSLPLAGGTEQFF. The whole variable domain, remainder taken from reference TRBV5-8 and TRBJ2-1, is EAGVTQSPTHLIKTRGQQATLRCSPISGHTSVYWYQQALGLGLQFLLWYDEGEERNRGNFPPRFSGRQFPNYSSELNVNALELEDSALYLCASSLPLAGGTEQFFGPGTRLTVL.

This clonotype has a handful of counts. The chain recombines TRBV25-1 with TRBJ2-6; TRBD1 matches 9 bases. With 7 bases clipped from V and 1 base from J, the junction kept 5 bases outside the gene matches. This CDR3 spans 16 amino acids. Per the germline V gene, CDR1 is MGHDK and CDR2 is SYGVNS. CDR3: CASTGTGLSGANVLTF. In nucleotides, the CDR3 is TGTGCCAGCACCGGGACAGGGCTTTCTGGGGCCAACGTCCTGACTTTC.

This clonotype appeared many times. CDR3 sequence (DNA): TGTGCCAGCAGCACAGTAGGAGGGGTGAGCAATCAGCCCCAGCATTTT. Protein: CASSTVGGVSNQPQHF. The gene calls are TRBV7-2 and TRBJ1-5; D possibly corresponds to TRBD1 (5 bases). The CDR3 is 16 residues long. Germline loops: CDR1 SGHTA, CDR2 FQGNSA. V shed 5 bases and J shed 1 base, with 15 bases lying between them.

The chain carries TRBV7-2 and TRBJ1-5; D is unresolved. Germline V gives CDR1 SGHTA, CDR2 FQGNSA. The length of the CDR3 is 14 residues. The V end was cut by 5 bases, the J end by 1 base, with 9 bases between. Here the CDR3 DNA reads TGTGCCAGCAGCGCACCCCGAAGCAATCAGCCCCAGCATTTT. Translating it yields CASSAPRSNQPQHF.